This TCR beta chain was found in a study of cytomegalovirus exposure and HLA in healthy donors. Trimming stripped 4 bases from V and 0 bases from J, with 16 bases between. Germline V lookup: CDR1 SGHTA, CDR2 FQGNSA. The CDR3 is made up of 16 amino acids. TCRdb's table, derived via immunoSEQ multiplex PCR, lists solely in-frame clones and lacks some. The table records about 130,000 clones, almost 90% of them present only once. The V and J genes are TRBV7-2 and TRBJ2-7; D is perhaps TRBD2 (6 bases). This TCR was sampled from a man aged 25-45 years in good health and CMV-seronegative. What was sequenced was PBMCs. CDR3 amino acids: CASSSDSSASSYEQYF. In nucleotides, the CDR3 is TGTGCCAGCAGCTCTGACTCTAGCGCGAGCTCCTACGAGCAGTACTTC.